Below, 25 T cell receptor beta chains from the same sample are listed, as sequenced in a study of cytomegalovirus exposure and HLA in healthy donors. Vbeta (60) and Jbeta (13) primers were used in the PCR. The data were produced by immunoSEQ multiplex PCR, yet TCRdb's version contains in-frame clones alone and is incomplete. The table includes 90,000 to 150,000 clones, 70% to 85% detected once. The sequenced sample was PBMCs. The receptors come from a human donor in good health.

The chain carries TRBV19 and TRBJ2-2, with D possibly TRBD2 on 5 matching bases. With 5 bases removed from V and 6 bases from J, the gap between germline ends came to 22 bases. CDR1 and CDR2 from the germline V gene are LNHDA and SQIVND (reference sequence). The CDR3 consists of 17 residues. The DNA of the CDR3 is TGTGCCAGTAGTGTCGAGTTGGGTCCCCGGCGGGCCGGGGAGCTGTTTTTT. It encodes CASSVELGPRRAGELFF.

The chain employs TRBV11-2 and TRBJ2-7; possibly TRBD2 for D (6 bases). Trimming took off 2 bases at V and 7 bases at J, with 15 bases between the two ends. The CDR3 is 14 amino acids. The germline gives CDR1 SGHAT, CDR2 FQNNGV. As DNA, the CDR3 is TGTGCCAGCAGCTTATTACCCTGGAGCGGGGAGCAGTACTTC. Residues: CASSLLPWSGEQYF.

The rearrangement uses TRBV2 and TRBJ2-3; 8 bases line up with TRBD2. Unmatched junction bases numbered 1, after V lost 2 bases and J lost 0 bases. Per germline, CDR1 SNHLY and CDR2 FYNNEI. The CDR3 covers 15 residues. CDR3: CASSEREGSTDTQYF. The CDR3 DNA reads as TGTGCCAGCAGTGAACGGGAGGGTAGCACAGATACGCAGTATTTT.

The chain has TRBV18 and TRBJ2-5; 13 nucleotides agree with TRBD2. Germline CDR1 KGHSH, CDR2 LQKENI. J lost 2 bases, V lost 0 bases, and 0 bases had no gene match. This CDR3 is built from 16 residues. The CDR3 nucleotides are TGTGCCAGCTCACCACCGGGACTAGCGGGGCAAGAGACCCAGTACTTC. Amino acids: CASSPPGLAGQETQYF.

This chain uses TRBV5-4 with TRBJ1-2; possibly TRBD1 for D (5 bases). Germline V CDR1 and CDR2: SGHNT, YYREEE (reference sequence). V lost 4 bases and J 8 bases, leaving 12 bases between the germline ends. This CDR3 is built from 12 residues. For the CDR3, the DNA is TGTGCCAGCAGCCCAGGGTTTCAAGGCTACACCTTC. Amino acid sequence: CASSPGFQGYTF. Full variable domain (outside the CDR3, taken from reference TRBV5-4 and TRBJ1-2): ETGVTQSPTHLIKTRGQQVTLRCSSQSGHNTVSWYQQALGQGPQFIFQYYREEENGRGNFPPRFSGLQFPNYSSELNVNALELDDSALYLCASSPGFQGYTFGSGTRLTVV.

This clone was detected a few times. The chain employs TRBV18 and TRBJ2-1; D might be TRBD2 (5 bases). This CDR3 is built from 14 residues. Germline CDR1 and CDR2: KGHSH and LQKENI. The V gene lost 3 bases and the J gene lost 4 bases, with 10 bases spanning the gap. CDR3 nucleotide sequence: TGTGCCAGCTCACCCCGGGGAGAATACAATGAGCAGTTCTTC. Encoded protein: CASSPRGEYNEQFF.

The rearrangement links TRBV6-1 to TRBJ2-2, with TRBD1 matching over 9 bases. Germline CDR1 and CDR2: MNHNS and SASEGT. This CDR3 is 14 amino acids long. J gave up 5 bases and V 5 bases, and 3 bases lay outside the gene matches. The CDR3 sequence: CASSRQGETGELFF. The DNA for the CDR3 is TGTGCCAGCAGTCGACAGGGGGAAACCGGGGAGCTGTTTTTT.

This chain connects TRBV28 to TRBJ2-1; D may be TRBD1 (5 bases). The CDR3 totals 14 residues. Trimming removed 2 bases from V and 6 bases from J, with 11 bases in between. The germline gives CDR1 MDHEN, CDR2 SYDVKM. CDR3 nucleotides: TGTGCCAGCAGTTTAGGGGCACATCGCAATGAGCAGTTCTTC. This translates into CASSLGAHRNEQFF.

This clone was recorded a few times. The genes are TRBV5-4 and TRBJ1-1; unclear D gene. Trimming cost V 0 bases and J 6 bases, with 9 bases left between them. Germline V gives CDR1 SGHNT, CDR2 YYREEE (reference sequence). CDR3 length: 13 amino acids. The CDR3 region is CASSLVFGAEAFF. As DNA, the CDR3 is TGTGCCAGCAGCTTGGTTTTCGGGGCTGAAGCTTTCTTT. The whole variable domain, filled in from reference TRBV5-4 and TRBJ1-1, reads ETGVTQSPTHLIKTRGQQVTLRCSSQSGHNTVSWYQQALGQGPQFIFQYYREEENGRGNFPPRFSGLQFPNYSSELNVNALELDDSALYLCASSLVFGAEAFFGQGTRLTVV.

The chain is built from TRBV6-5 and TRBJ2-7; 10 bases are shared with TRBD2. The CDR3 covers 14 residues. Germline-derived CDR1 and CDR2 are MNHEY and SVGAGI. Unmatched junction bases numbered 9, after V lost 8 bases and J lost 5 bases. CDR3 DNA sequence: TGTGCCAGCGCGGCCGGGACTAGCGCGGACGAGCAGTACTTC. Its translation is CASAAGTSADEQYF.

The CDR3 DNA sequence: TGTGCCAGCAGTGAAGGGGGACTAGCGGGAGGTGCCGGGGAGCTGTTTTTT. This codes for CASSEGGLAGGAGELFF. The rearrangement joins TRBV6-1 to TRBJ2-2; 15 bases map to TRBD2. The V and J ends lost 1 base and 6 bases, in that order; junction bases with no gene match: 3. The length of the CDR3 is 17 residues. The germline V gene encodes CDR1 MNHNS and CDR2 SASEGT.

V usage is TRBV5-1 and J usage is TRBJ2-3, with a possible D match to TRBD1 (6 bases). Trimming removed 6 bases from V and 0 bases from J, with 17 bases in between. Germline CDR1 SGHRS, CDR2 YFSETQ. The CDR3 is 16 residues long. In DNA, the CDR3 is TGCGCCAGCAACCCCCGAGGGGGTACTAGCACAGATACGCAGTATTTT. Translation gives CASNPRGGTSTDTQYF.

The DNA of the CDR3 is TGTGCCAGTACCCCCAATCTGGGGAGGACTGAAGCTTTCTTT. As protein: CASTPNLGRTEAFF. This chain joins TRBV19 and TRBJ1-1; no firm D call. V lost 7 bases and J lost 5, with 17 bases in between. The CDR3 length is 14 residues. Germline CDR1 LNHDA, CDR2 SQIVND (reference sequence).

This clone occurred once. This chain connects TRBV7-6 to TRBJ2-7, with 14 bases identical to TRBD2. Germline CDR1 reads SGHVS; CDR2 reads FNYEAQ. CDR3 length: 15 residues. V shed 3 bases and J 7 bases; nucleotides not matched to a gene: 5. Here the CDR3 reads CASSLGLAGVREQYF. The CDR3, as DNA: TGTGCCAGCAGCTTGGGACTAGCGGGAGTGAGGGAGCAGTACTTC.

This clone was seen a few times. The chain combines TRBV9 with TRBJ1-2, with D unresolved. The CDR3 sequence is 15 residues long. Germline assignment: CDR1 SGDLS and CDR2 YYNGEE. Trimming removed 2 bases at V and 2 bases at J, with 13 bases between. CDR3 sequence: CASSVRHSLNYGYTF. The CDR3 DNA sequence: TGTGCCAGCAGCGTTAGACATTCCCTAAACTATGGCTACACCTTC.

The chain combines TRBV6-5 with TRBJ2-7; 9 bases fit TRBD1. The CDR3 is made up of 15 amino acids. CDR1 is MNHEY, CDR2 SVGAGI, per germline. V was clipped by 6 bases and J by 0 bases; unmatched bases: 6. The DNA for the CDR3 is TGTGCCAGCAGGGAGAGGACAGGGGACTCCTACGAGCAGTACTTC. It yields the protein CASRERTGDSYEQYF.

The chain couples TRBV5-5 to TRBJ1-5; TRBD1 agrees at 8 bases. The germline V gene has CDR1 SGHKS and CDR2 YYEKEE (reference sequence). This CDR3 spans 17 amino acids. The J segment lost 0 bases and the V segment lost 0 bases, leaving 5 bases of the junction unmatched. The CDR3 loop is CASSLVQGTGSNQPQHF. The DNA of the CDR3 is TGTGCCAGCAGCTTGGTCCAGGGGACAGGTAGCAATCAGCCCCAGCATTTT.

The genes are TRBV19 and TRBJ1-1; D is unresolved. CDR3 length: 13 amino acids. Germline CDR1 LNHDA, CDR2 SQIVND (reference sequence). Trimming took 8 bases from V and 0 from J, leaving 10 bases between them. The CDR3 DNA follows: TGTGCCAGTTCCAGGATGCTGAACACTGAAGCTTTCTTT. Amino acids: CASSRMLNTEAFF.

The CDR3 loop is CASSLEENSPLHF. The CDR3 DNA is TGCGCCAGCAGCTTGGAGGAGAATTCACCCCTCCACTTT. The chain employs TRBV5-1 and TRBJ1-6, with D uncertain. The CDR3 has 13 amino acids. In germline, CDR1 is SGHRS, CDR2 YFSETQ. V was shortened by 0 bases and J by 7 bases, with 5 bases between the two germline ends.

The sample holds one count of this clone. The J gene is TRBJ1-5, the V gene TRBV9; D gene ambiguous. CDR1 and CDR2 (germline): SGDLS, YYNGEE. This CDR3 is built from 14 residues. V was trimmed by 0 bases and J by 7 bases, leaving 11 bases between them. CDR3 sequence: CASSVEAEGQPQHF. CDR3 in DNA: TGTGCCAGCAGCGTAGAAGCAGAGGGACAGCCCCAGCATTTT.

The gene calls are TRBV4-1 and TRBJ1-4; 7 bases line up with TRBD1. V was clipped by 3 bases and J by 4 bases; unmatched bases: 23. CDR3 length: 21 amino acids. CDR1 is MGHRA and CDR2 is YSYEKL in the germline V gene. CDR3 sequence (DNA): TGCGCCAGCAGCCACCCATTTGGGACAGATCGAGGTAGACGAGTTAATGAAAAACTGTTTTTT. Protein: CASSHPFGTDRGRRVNEKLFF.

V gene TRBV6-4 combines with J gene TRBJ1-3, with D hard to call. CDR1 MRHNA and CDR2 SNTAGT come from the germline V gene. The length of the CDR3 is 16 residues. V lost 0 bases and J 0 bases, leaving 9 bases between the germline ends. The CDR3 loop reads CASSDSPGYSGNTIYF. Written as DNA, the CDR3 is TGTGCCAGCAGTGACTCGCCGGGGTACTCTGGAAACACCATATATTTT.

This clone is labeled medium-sized. The chain combines TRBV19 with TRBJ1-5, with 8 positions matching TRBD1. V dropped 1 base and J dropped 7; count of bases not matched to a gene: 6. This CDR3 spans 15 amino acids. Germline CDR1 reads LNHDA; CDR2 reads SQIVND (reference sequence). As DNA, the CDR3 is TGTGCCAGTAGTATAGCCGGCGGGGACAGGCAGCCCCAGCATTTT. Amino acids: CASSIAGGDRQPQHF.

V is TRBV10-3 and J is TRBJ2-1; 9 positions agree with TRBD2. The germline CDR1 and CDR2 sequences are ENHRY and SYGVKD. CDR3 length equals 16 residues. The trim removed 5 bases at V and 4 bases at J, leaving 9 bases unmatched. In DNA, the CDR3 is TGTGCCATCAGTATAAGGCGGGAGGGACTATACAATGAGCAGTTCTTC. Translating it yields CAISIRREGLYNEQFF.

The chain combines TRBV5-6 with TRBJ1-1, with TRBD1 as a possible D gene (5 bases). The germline V gene has CDR1 SGHDT and CDR2 YYEEEE. The CDR3 covers 13 residues. Trimming pared 5 bases from V and 5 bases from J, leaving 13 bases between. The CDR3 spells CASRFQGGTEAFF. CDR3 coding DNA: TGTGCCAGCAGATTCCAGGGAGGAACTGAAGCTTTCTTT.